The 9 T cell receptor beta chains given below trace back to one sample, sequenced in a study of T cells in localized non-small cell lung cancer. The repertoire was sequenced with immunoSEQ multiplex PCR; TCRdb's copy has only in-frame clones and lacks some. The sample records 70,000 to 90,000 clones, 80% being singletons. This specimen was peripheral blood, taken before any cancer treatment. The receptors stem from a female donor over 55 with stage I lung adenocarcinoma.

This clone was detected a few times. The chain recombines TRBV7-6 with TRBJ1-2; weak D call: TRBD1 (5 bases). V was trimmed by 1 base and J by 8 bases, leaving 14 bases between them. The CDR3 loop spans 14 amino acids. Per germline, CDR1 SGHVS and CDR2 FNYEAQ. CDR3 DNA: TGTGCCAGCAGCTTAGACGACGGGGGAGGAGGCTACACCTTC. Protein product: CASSLDDGGGGYTF.

V usage is TRBV29-1 and J usage is TRBJ1-1; D might be TRBD1 (5 bases). CDR3 length: 11 amino acids. The V end was cut by 4 bases, the J end by 10 bases, with 13 bases between. Germline V gene sequence: CDR1 SQVTM, CDR2 ANQGSEA. Here the CDR3 DNA reads TGCAGCGTTGGGACAAAACGAGGAGCTTTCTTT. Translation: CSVGTKRGAFF.

The chain links TRBV7-2 to TRBJ1-4; 11 positions agree with TRBD1. V shed 5 bases, J shed 3 bases, and the junction held 2 bases outside the gene matches. Germline assignment: CDR1 SGHTA and CDR2 FQGNSA. The CDR3 covers 15 residues. This CDR3 reads CASSRDRGANEKLFF. The CDR3 DNA is TGTGCCAGCAGCCGGGACAGGGGGGCTAATGAAAAACTGTTTTTT.

The V and J genes are TRBV28 and TRBJ2-5; D ambiguous. Germline V gene lookup returns CDR1 MDHEN and CDR2 SYDVKM. Between the trimmed V and J ends, which lost 6 bases and 2 bases, there was a span of 10 bases. The CDR3 runs 13 residues. CDR3 region: CASRAGPQETQYF. CDR3 sequence (DNA): TGTGCCAGCAGGGCTGGGCCGCAAGAGACCCAGTACTTC.

This chain connects TRBV11-3 to TRBJ2-1, with 9 bases fitting TRBD2. J lost 4 bases, V lost 5 bases, and 3 bases had no gene match. This CDR3 is built from 14 residues. Germline V gives CDR1 SGHNT, CDR2 YENEEA. The CDR3 region has the DNA TGTGCCAGCAGCAATAGCGGGGGATACAATGAGCAGTTCTTC. Protein sequence: CASSNSGGYNEQFF.

This sequence joins TRBV15 and TRBJ1-1; the D gene is possibly TRBD1 (6 bases). The CDR3 has 17 amino acids. Trimming took 3 bases from V and 10 from J, leaving 27 bases between them. In germline, CDR1 is LNHNV, CDR2 YYDKDF (reference sequence). The chain's CDR3 is CATSSEGRRQGNRRAFF. The DNA of the CDR3 is TGTGCCACCAGCAGCGAGGGTAGGCGGCAGGGGAACAGAAGAGCTTTCTTT.

The rearrangement uses TRBV11-2 and TRBJ1-1; no clear D. The CDR3 has 15 residues. With 1 base removed from V and 1 base from J, the gap between germline ends came to 10 bases. Germline-derived CDR1 and CDR2 are SGHAT and FQNNGV. The CDR3 coding sequence is TGTGCCAGCAGCTTAGGAATAGTCCCGAACACTGAAGCTTTCTTT. It translates to CASSLGIVPNTEAFF.

The chain joins TRBV19 to TRBJ1-3; D call uncertain. V lost 10 bases, J lost 0 bases, and 10 bases lay in between. The CDR3 runs 13 residues. Germline V gene sequence: CDR1 LNHDA, CDR2 SQIVND (reference sequence). This CDR3 reads CATGRSSGNTIYF. The CDR3 DNA reads as TGTGCCACAGGACGATCCTCTGGAAACACCATATATTTT.

V and J are TRBV5-1 and TRBJ1-1; 11 bases agree with TRBD1. J gave up 6 bases and V 4 bases, and 5 bases lay outside the gene matches. The germline V gene has CDR1 SGHRS and CDR2 YFSETQ. The CDR3 covers 14 residues. The CDR3 loop reads CASSAMDRGPEAFF. The CDR3, as DNA: TGCGCCAGCAGCGCTATGGACAGGGGGCCTGAAGCTTTCTTT.